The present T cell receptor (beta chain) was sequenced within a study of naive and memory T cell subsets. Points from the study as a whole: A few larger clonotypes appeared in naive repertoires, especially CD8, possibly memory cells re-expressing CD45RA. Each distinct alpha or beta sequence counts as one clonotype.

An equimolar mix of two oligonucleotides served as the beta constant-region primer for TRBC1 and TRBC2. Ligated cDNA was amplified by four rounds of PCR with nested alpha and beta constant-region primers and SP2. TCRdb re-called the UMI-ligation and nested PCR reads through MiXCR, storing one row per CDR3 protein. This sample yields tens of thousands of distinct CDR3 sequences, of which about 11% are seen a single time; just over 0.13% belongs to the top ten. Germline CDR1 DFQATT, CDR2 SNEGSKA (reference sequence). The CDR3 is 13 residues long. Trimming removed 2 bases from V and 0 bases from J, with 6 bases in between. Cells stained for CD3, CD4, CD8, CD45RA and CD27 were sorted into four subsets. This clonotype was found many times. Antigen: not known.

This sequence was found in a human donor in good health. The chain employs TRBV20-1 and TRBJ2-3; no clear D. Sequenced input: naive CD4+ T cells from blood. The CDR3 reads CSARYRSTDTQYF. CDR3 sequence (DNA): TGCAGTGCTAGATACCGAAGCACAGATACGCAGTATTTT.